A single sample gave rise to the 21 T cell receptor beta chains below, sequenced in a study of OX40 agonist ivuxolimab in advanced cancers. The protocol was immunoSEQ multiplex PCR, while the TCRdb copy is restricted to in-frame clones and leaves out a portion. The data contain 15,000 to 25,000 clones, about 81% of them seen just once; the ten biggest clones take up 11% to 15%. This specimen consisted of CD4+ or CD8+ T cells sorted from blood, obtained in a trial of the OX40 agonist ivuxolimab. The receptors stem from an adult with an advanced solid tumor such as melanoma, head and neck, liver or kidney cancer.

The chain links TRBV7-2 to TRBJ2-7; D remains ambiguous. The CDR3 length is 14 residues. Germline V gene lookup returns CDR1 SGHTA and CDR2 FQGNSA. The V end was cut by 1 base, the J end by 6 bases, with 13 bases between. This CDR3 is CASSLVTLASEQYF. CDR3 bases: TGTGCCAGCAGCTTAGTAACTTTGGCTTCCGAGCAGTACTTC.

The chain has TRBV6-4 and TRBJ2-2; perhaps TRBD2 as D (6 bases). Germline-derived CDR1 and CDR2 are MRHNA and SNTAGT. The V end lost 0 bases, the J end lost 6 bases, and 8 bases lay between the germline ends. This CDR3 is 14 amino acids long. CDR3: CASSDSGGSGELFF. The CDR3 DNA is TGTGCCAGCAGTGACTCGGGAGGTTCCGGGGAGCTGTTTTTT.

CDR3: CASNEGRNQPQHF. CDR3 bases: TGTGCCAGCAACGAAGGCCGCAATCAGCCCCAGCATTTT. The V gene is TRBV6-5, the J gene TRBJ1-5, with D unresolved. V lost 7 bases and J 2 bases, leaving 9 bases between the germline ends. Germline values: CDR1 MNHEY, CDR2 SVGAGI. The CDR3 sequence is 13 residues long.

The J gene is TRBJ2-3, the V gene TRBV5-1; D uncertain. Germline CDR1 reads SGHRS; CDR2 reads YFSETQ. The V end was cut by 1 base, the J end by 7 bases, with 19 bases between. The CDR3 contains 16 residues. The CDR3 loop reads CASSLRWNSLANTQYF. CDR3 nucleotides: TGCGCCAGCAGCTTGAGGTGGAACAGTCTCGCGAATACGCAGTATTTT.

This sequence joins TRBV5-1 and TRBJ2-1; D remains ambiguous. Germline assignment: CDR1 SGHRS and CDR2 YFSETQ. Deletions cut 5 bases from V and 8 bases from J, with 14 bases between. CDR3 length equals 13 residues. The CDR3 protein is CASSKYGNHEQFF. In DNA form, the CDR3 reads TGCGCCAGCAGTAAGTATGGGAACCATGAGCAGTTCTTC.

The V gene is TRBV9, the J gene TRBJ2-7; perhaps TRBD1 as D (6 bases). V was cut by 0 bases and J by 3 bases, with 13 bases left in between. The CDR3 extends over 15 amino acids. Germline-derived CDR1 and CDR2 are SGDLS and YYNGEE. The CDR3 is CASSVEAGAGYEQYF. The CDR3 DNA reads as TGTGCCAGCAGCGTAGAAGCAGGGGCGGGCTACGAGCAGTACTTC.

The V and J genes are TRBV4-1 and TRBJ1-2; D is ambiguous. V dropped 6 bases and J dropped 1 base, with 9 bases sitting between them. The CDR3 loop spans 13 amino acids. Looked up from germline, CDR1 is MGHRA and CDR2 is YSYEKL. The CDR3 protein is CASRGGRNYGYTF. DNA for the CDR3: TGCGCCAGCAGGGGCGGACGTAACTATGGCTACACCTTC.

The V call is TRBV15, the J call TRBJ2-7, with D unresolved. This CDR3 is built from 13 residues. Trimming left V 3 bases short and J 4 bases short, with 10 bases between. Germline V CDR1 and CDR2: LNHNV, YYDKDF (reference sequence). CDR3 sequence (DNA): TGTGCCACCAGCAGCCTCCTTCCATACGAGCAGTACTTC. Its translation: CATSSLLPYEQYF. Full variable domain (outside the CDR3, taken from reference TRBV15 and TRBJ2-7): DAMVIQNPRYQVTQFGKPVTLSCSQTLNHNVMYWYQQKSSQAPKLLFHYYDKDFNNEADTPDNFQSRRPNTSFCFLDIRSPGLGDTAMYLCATSSLLPYEQYFGPGTRLTVT.

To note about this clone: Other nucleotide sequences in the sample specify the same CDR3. CDR3 in amino acids: CASSLGLAGSYEQYF. In nucleotides, the CDR3 is TGTGCCAGCAGCCTAGGACTAGCGGGTTCCTACGAGCAGTACTTC. The chain couples TRBV7-2 to TRBJ2-7; 11 nucleotides line up with TRBD2. CDR3 length: 15 residues. V lost 5 bases, J lost 1 base, and 4 bases stayed unmatched. Looked up from germline, CDR1 is SGHTA and CDR2 is FQGNSA. Variable domain in full (rest from reference TRBV7-2 and TRBJ2-7): GAGVSQSPSNKVTEKGKDVELRCDPISGHTALYWYRQSLGQGLEFLIYFQGNSAPDKSGLPSDRFSAERTGGSVSTLTIQRTQQEDSAVYLCASSLGLAGSYEQYFGPGTRLTVT.

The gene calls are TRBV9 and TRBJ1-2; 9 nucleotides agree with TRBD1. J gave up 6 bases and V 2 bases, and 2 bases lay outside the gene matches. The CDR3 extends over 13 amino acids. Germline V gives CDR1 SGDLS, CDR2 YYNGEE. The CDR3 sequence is CASSVGTGNGYTF. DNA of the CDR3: TGTGCCAGCAGCGTCGGGACAGGGAATGGCTACACCTTC.

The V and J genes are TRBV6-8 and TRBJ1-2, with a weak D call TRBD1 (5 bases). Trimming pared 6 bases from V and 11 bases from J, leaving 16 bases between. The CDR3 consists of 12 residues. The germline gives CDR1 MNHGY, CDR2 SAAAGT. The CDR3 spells CASRGAVVGYTF. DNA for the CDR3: TGTGCCAGCAGAGGGGCGGTCGTGGGATACACCTTC.

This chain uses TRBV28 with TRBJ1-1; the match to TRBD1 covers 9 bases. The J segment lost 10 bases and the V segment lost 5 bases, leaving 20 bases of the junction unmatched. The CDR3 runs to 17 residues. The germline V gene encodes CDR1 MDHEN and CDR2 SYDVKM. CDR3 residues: CASSPTNSRDREAGAFF. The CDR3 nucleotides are TGTGCCAGCAGTCCAACAAACTCCCGGGACAGGGAGGCTGGAGCTTTCTTT.

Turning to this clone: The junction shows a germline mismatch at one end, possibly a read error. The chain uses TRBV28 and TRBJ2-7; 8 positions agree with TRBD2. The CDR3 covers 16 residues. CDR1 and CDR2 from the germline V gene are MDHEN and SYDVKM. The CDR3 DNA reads TGTGCCAGCACTTTAAGACTGGCGGGAGGCCTCTACGAGCAGTACTTC. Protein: CASTLRLAGGLYEQYF.

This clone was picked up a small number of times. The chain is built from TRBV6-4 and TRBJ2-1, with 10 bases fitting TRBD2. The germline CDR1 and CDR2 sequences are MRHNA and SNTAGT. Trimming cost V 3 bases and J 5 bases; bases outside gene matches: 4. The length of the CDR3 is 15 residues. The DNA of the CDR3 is TGTGCCAGCAGTGAGATGAGCGGGAGGGACAATGAGCAGTTCTTC. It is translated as CASSEMSGRDNEQFF.

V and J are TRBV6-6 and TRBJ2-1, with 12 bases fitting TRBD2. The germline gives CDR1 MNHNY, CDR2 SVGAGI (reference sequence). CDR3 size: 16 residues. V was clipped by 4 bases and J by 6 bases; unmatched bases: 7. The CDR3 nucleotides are TGTGCCAGCAGTTTACCTAGCGGGGGGGCCCCCAATGAGCAGTTCTTC. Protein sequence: CASSLPSGGAPNEQFF.

The DNA for the CDR3 is TGTGCCAGCAGTTACGGATCGGGCGAAGGCAATGAGCAGTTCTTC. This translates into CASSYGSGEGNEQFF. This chain links TRBV5-4 with TRBJ2-1, with D hard to call. V lost 5 bases to trimming and J lost 6 bases, with 18 bases between them. The germline CDR1 and CDR2 sequences are SGHNT and YYREEE (reference sequence). The CDR3 length is 15 residues.

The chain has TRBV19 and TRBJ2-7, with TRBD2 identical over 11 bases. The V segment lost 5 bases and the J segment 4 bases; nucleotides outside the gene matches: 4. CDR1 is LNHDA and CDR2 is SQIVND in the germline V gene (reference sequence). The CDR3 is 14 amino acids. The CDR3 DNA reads TGTGCCAGTAGTTTTGGGACTAGCGGATACGAGCAGTACTTC. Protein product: CASSFGTSGYEQYF.

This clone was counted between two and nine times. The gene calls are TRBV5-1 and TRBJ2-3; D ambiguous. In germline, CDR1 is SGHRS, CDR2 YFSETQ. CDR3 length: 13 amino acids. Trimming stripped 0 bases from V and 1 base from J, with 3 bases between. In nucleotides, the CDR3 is TGCGCCAGCAGCTTGGCCCGCACAGATACGCAGTATTTT. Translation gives CASSLARTDTQYF.

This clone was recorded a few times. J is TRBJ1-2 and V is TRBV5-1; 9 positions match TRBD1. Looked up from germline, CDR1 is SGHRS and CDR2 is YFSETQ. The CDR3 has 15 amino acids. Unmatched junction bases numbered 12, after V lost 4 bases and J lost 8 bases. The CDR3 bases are TGCGCCAGCAGCGATCAAACTTTCACAGGGGGCGGCTACACCTTC. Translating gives CASSDQTFTGGGYTF.

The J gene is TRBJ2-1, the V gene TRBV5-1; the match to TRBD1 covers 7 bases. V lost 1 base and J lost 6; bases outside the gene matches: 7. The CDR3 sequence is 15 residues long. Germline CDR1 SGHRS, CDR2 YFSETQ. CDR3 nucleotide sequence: TGCGCCAGCAGCTTGCTAGGGGGCGGAGGCAATGAGCAGTTCTTC. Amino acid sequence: CASSLLGGGGNEQFF.

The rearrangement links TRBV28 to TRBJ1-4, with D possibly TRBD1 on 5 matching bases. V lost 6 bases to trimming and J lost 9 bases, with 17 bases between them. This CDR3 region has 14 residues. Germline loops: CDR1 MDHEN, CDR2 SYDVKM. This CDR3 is CASSPGGGYKKLFF. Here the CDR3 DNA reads TGTGCCAGCAGCCCGGGGGGGGGATATAAAAAACTGTTTTTT. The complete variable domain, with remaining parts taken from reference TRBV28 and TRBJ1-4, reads DVKVTQSSRYLVKRTGEKVFLECVQDMDHENMFWYRQDPGLGLRLIYFSYDVKMKEKGDIPEGYSVSREKKERFSLILESASTNQTSMYLCASSPGGGYKKLFFGSGTQLSVL.